These 23 T cell receptor beta chains originate from one sample sequenced in a study of regulatory T cells in long-lasting Graves disease. Both iRepertoire HTBI primers and Arm-PCR of CDR3 regions were used to build the TCR beta libraries. TCRdb independently ran MiXCR on the multiplex PCR reads; one entry per CDR3 protein. The sample includes roughly 400,000 distinct CDR3 sequences, 15% seen only once; the top ten take about 8%. As for time point: newly diagnosed GD, antithyroid drugs for less than 3 months. RNA from PBMCs was the source of the TCR library. The data were also submitted as part of a second study, on T cells in Graves' hyperthyroidism and ophthalmopathy.

The starting material was peripheral blood mononuclear cells (PBMCs), obtained at new diagnosis, from a patient treated with antithyroid drugs. These receptors came from a woman aged 40 to 50 with Graves disease.

This clonotype is medium-sized by share. The V call is TRBV12-3 or TRBV12-4, the J call TRBJ2-7, with TRBD1 matching 8 bases. With 6 bases clipped from V and 6 bases from J, the junction kept 7 bases outside the gene matches. The CDR3 is made up of 13 amino acids. CDR3 protein: CASSTTGGSEQYF. Written as DNA, the CDR3 is TGTGCCAGCAGCACTACAGGGGGAAGCGAGCAGTACTTC.

This clonotype was observed at least ten times. CDR3 in DNA: TGTGCCAGCAGCGGAGGGTGGGGAATGAGGCAGTTCTTC. Amino acids: CASSGGWGMRQFF. The genes are TRBV7-9 and TRBJ2-1; D perhaps matches TRBD2 (6 bases). Trimming took off 5 bases at V and 12 bases at J, with 17 bases between the two ends. This CDR3 region has 13 residues. Germline V gives CDR1 SEHNR, CDR2 FQNEAQ (reference sequence).

There are many counts of this clonotype. The chain recombines TRBV11-2 with TRBJ2-1, with 9 bases aligning to TRBD2. Germline CDR1 reads SGHAT; CDR2 reads FQNNGV. J lost 7 bases, V lost 5 bases, and 15 bases had no gene match. This CDR3 region has 17 residues. The CDR3 region has the DNA TGTGCCAGCAGCGGGGGGCTAGCGGGAAGTTCAGAGAATGAGCAGTTCTTC. Translation: CASSGGLAGSSENEQFF. Drawing the rest from reference TRBV11-2 and TRBJ2-1, the complete variable domain is EAGVAQSPRYKIIEKRQSVAFWCNPISGHATLYWYQQILGQGPKLLIQFQNNGVVDDSQLPKDRFSAERLKGVDSTLKIQPAKLEDSAVYLCASSGGLAGSSENEQFFGPGTRLTVL.

This clonotype has ten or more counts. The chain links TRBV30 to TRBJ1-1; TRBD1 agrees at 10 bases. Germline trimming cut 8 bases from V and 7 bases from J; bases unmatched to any gene: 10. The CDR3 is 13 amino acids. CDR1 is GTSNPN and CDR2 is SVGIG in the germline V gene (reference sequence). The CDR3 sequence: CALEQRTGGEAFF. CDR3 DNA: TGTGCCCTCGAGCAGCGGACAGGGGGTGAAGCTTTCTTT.

This clonotype occurred many times. The chain joins TRBV19 to TRBJ1-2, with unresolved D. V lost 1 base to trimming and J lost 2 bases, with 8 bases between them. Germline assignment: CDR1 LNHDA and CDR2 SQIVND (reference sequence). The CDR3 runs to 14 residues. The CDR3: CASSIGSTNYGYTF. In nucleotides, the CDR3 is TGTGCCAGTAGTATAGGATCTACGAACTATGGCTACACCTTC.

This clonotype was detected ten times or more. This chain joins TRBV24-1 and TRBJ1-2; D unresolved. This CDR3 contains 12 residues. Trimming stripped 2 bases from V and 4 bases from J, with 4 bases between. Germline V CDR1 and CDR2: KGHDR, SFDVKD. CDR3 amino acids: CATSDSSYGYTF. The CDR3 coding sequence is TGTGCCACCAGTGATTCAAGCTATGGCTACACCTTC.

This clonotype was observed at least ten times. The chain combines TRBV29-1 with TRBJ2-7; perhaps TRBD2 as D (5 bases). V was shortened by 6 bases and J by 0 bases, with 24 bases between the two germline ends. The CDR3 length is 17 residues. Germline V gene lookup returns CDR1 SQVTM and CDR2 ANQGSEA. The CDR3: CSVIPGVVVGSSYEQYF. Here the CDR3 DNA reads TGCAGCGTCATCCCTGGTGTGGTCGTAGGGAGCTCCTACGAGCAGTACTTC.

This chain uses TRBV28 with TRBJ1-1; D is unresolved. The germline CDR1 and CDR2 sequences are MDHEN and SYDVKM. CDR3 length equals 13 residues. Deletions cut 1 base from V and 10 bases from J, with 13 bases between. The CDR3 loop is CASSLSNGSGAFF. The CDR3, as DNA: TGTGCCAGCAGTTTATCTAACGGGAGTGGAGCTTTCTTT.

This clonotype was seen a few times. Possible read error: a much larger clone is one base away. The chain links TRBV28 to TRBJ1-2; tentatively, D is TRBD1 (6 bases). CDR1 and CDR2 (germline): MDHEN, SYDVKM. CDR3 length: 14 residues. Written as DNA, the CDR3 is TGTACCAGCATTCCCGACAGGAGTTACTATGGCTACACCTTC. Its protein is CTSIPDRSYYGYTF.

The table lists this clonotype with many counts. This rearrangement joins TRBV7-8 to TRBJ2-3; D may be TRBD1 (6 bases). V lost 7 bases and J 6 bases, leaving 29 bases between the germline ends. There are 18 residues in the CDR3. Germline V CDR1 and CDR2: SGHVS, FQNEAQ. CDR3 amino acids: CASTFGSIGTNPPDTQYF. The CDR3 nucleotides are TGTGCCAGCACATTTGGATCCATCGGGACAAACCCACCGGATACGCAGTATTTT.

This clonotype was observed many times. The chain joins TRBV28 to TRBJ2-5; the match to TRBD2 covers 9 bases. Germline CDR1 is MDHEN and CDR2 is SYDVKM. The CDR3 spans 19 residues. Trimming at V came to 6 bases and at J to 4 bases, leaving 21 bases not matched to a gene. The CDR3 region is CASRRHRSVAGEVGETQYF. CDR3 nucleotide sequence: TGTGCCAGCAGACGCCACCGTTCGGTAGCGGGAGAAGTGGGAGAGACCCAGTACTTC.

This clonotype has at least ten counts. The chain combines TRBV13 with TRBJ2-1; 8 bases align to TRBD2. V was pared by 2 bases and J by 7 bases, with 4 bases of the junction left unmatched. This CDR3 contains 14 residues. Germline values: CDR1 PRHDT, CDR2 FYEKMQ (reference sequence). The CDR3 spells CASSLMGTRNEQFF. CDR3 DNA: TGTGCCAGCAGCTTAATGGGGACTAGGAATGAGCAGTTCTTC.

This clonotype was seen ten or more times. The rearrangement links TRBV3-1 to TRBJ2-1; 8 bases line up with TRBD2. V lost 4 bases and J lost 2; bases outside the gene matches: 4. CDR1 is LGHDT, CDR2 YNNKEL, per germline (reference sequence). CDR3 length: 15 amino acids. The CDR3 here is CASSRREVPYNEQFF. Written as DNA, the CDR3 is TGTGCCAGCAGCCGGCGGGAGGTACCCTACAATGAGCAGTTCTTC.

This clonotype was picked up many times. J is TRBJ1-2 and V is TRBV9; D ambiguous. The CDR3 is 15 amino acids. Per the germline V gene, CDR1 is SGDLS and CDR2 is YYNGEE. Trimming took off 0 bases at V and 5 bases at J, with 14 bases between the two ends. CDR3 residues: CASSVASGDLYGYTF. The CDR3 coding sequence is TGTGCCAGCAGCGTAGCCTCCGGAGATTTATATGGCTACACCTTC. Variable domain in full (rest from reference TRBV9 and TRBJ1-2): DSGVTQTPKHLITATGQRVTLRCSPRSGDLSVYWYQQSLDQGLQFLIQYYNGEERAKGNILERFSAQQFPDLHSELNLSSLELGDSALYFCASSVASGDLYGYTFGSGTRLTVV.

This clonotype has a count of ten or more. V usage is TRBV7-9 and J usage is TRBJ2-7; D ambiguous. Germline values: CDR1 SEHNR, CDR2 FQNEAQ (reference sequence). Trimming took off 6 bases at V and 0 bases at J, with 12 bases between the two ends. The CDR3 extends over 14 amino acids. The CDR3 is CASRKGTSSYEQYF. CDR3 nucleotide sequence: TGTGCCAGCAGGAAGGGAACAAGCTCCTACGAGCAGTACTTC.

This clonotype occurred many times. The rearrangement joins TRBV6-2 or TRBV6-3 to TRBJ2-7; D is unclear. Trimming took off 0 bases at V and 3 bases at J, with 6 bases between the two ends. In germline, CDR1 is MNHEY, CDR2 SVGEGT. The CDR3 sequence is 13 residues long. The CDR3 here is CASSYSGLYEQYF. The CDR3 region has the DNA TGTGCCAGCAGTTACTCGGGTCTCTACGAGCAGTACTTC.

The chain carries TRBV25-1 and TRBJ2-2, with TRBD1 identical over 7 bases. The ends lost 2 bases at V and 0 bases at J; junction bases unmatched: 6. CDR1 is MGHDK, CDR2 SYGVNS, per germline. The CDR3 runs 17 residues. For the CDR3, the DNA is TGTGCCAGCAGTGAAATCCCGACAGGGACGAACACCGGGGAGCTGTTTTTT. This codes for CASSEIPTGTNTGELFF. The complete variable domain, with remaining parts taken from reference TRBV25-1 and TRBJ2-2, reads EADIYQTPRYLVIGTGKKITLECSQTMGHDKMYWYQQDPGMELHLIHYSYGVNSTEKGDLSSESTVSRIRTEHFPLTLESARPSHTSQYLCASSEIPTGTNTGELFFGEGSRLTVL.

This clonotype has at least ten counts. The CDR3 loop is CASSQRWTSGRLQFF. CDR3 sequence (DNA): TGTGCCAGCAGCCAAAGATGGACTAGCGGGAGGCTGCAGTTCTTC. The rearrangement joins TRBV14 to TRBJ2-1; 14 nucleotides agree with TRBD2. Trimming took 2 bases from V and 12 from J; bases not matched to a gene: 6. Germline-derived CDR1 and CDR2 are SGHDN and FVKESK. This CDR3 has 15 amino acids.

This clonotype was seen at least ten times. The chain links TRBV20-1 to TRBJ2-1; possible D gene TRBD1, 6 bases. Trimming shortened V by 7 bases and J by 5 bases, and 12 bases separated the two germline ends. This CDR3 has 12 amino acids. CDR1 is DFQATT and CDR2 is SNEGSKA in the germline V gene (reference sequence). The DNA for the CDR3 is TGCAGTGAAATAGGGACAAACAATGAGCAGTTCTTC. Translated, it gives CSEIGTNNEQFF.

Ten or more counts support this clonotype. V gene TRBV10-3 combines with J gene TRBJ2-1; the D gene could be TRBD1 or TRBD2 (5 bases each). CDR1 and CDR2 from the germline V gene are ENHRY and SYGVKD. This CDR3 comprises 16 residues. V was pared by 0 bases and J by 0 bases, with 9 bases between. Here the CDR3 DNA reads TGTGCCATCAGTGAGTCACCAGGGAGCTCCTACAATGAGCAGTTCTTC. This sequence encodes CAISESPGSSYNEQFF.

A note on this clonotype: A much more abundant neighbour one base away suggests this may be a read error. CDR3 coding DNA: TGTGCCAGCAGTGAAAGGGAGCTCGATGAGCAGTTCTTC. This sequence encodes CASSERELDEQFF. The rearrangement uses TRBV6-1 and TRBJ2-5; possibly TRBD2 for D (5 bases). The DNA matches TRBJ2-1 better at its end, which makes the J call doubtful. Germline V CDR1 and CDR2: MNHNS, SASEGT. The CDR3 spans 13 residues.

At least ten counts were recorded for this clonotype. The chain couples TRBV20-1 to TRBJ1-2; 7 positions agree with TRBD1. This CDR3 comprises 15 residues. The V gene's germline CDR1 is DFQATT and CDR2 SNEGSKA (reference sequence). With 4 bases clipped from V and 2 bases from J, the junction kept 10 bases outside the gene matches. CDR3 sequence: CSATLPSGGNYGYTF. CDR3 DNA: TGCAGTGCTACCCTTCCCTCAGGGGGGAACTATGGCTACACCTTC.

The table lists this clonotype with many counts. The V and J genes are TRBV6-2 or TRBV6-3 and TRBJ2-1, with 11 bases that match TRBD2. The CDR3 runs 16 residues. The trim removed 1 base at V and 3 bases at J, leaving 2 bases unmatched. Germline V CDR1 and CDR2: MNHEY, SVGEGT. CDR3 in amino acids: CASSYLAGGGYNEQFF. The CDR3 DNA sequence: TGTGCCAGCAGTTACTTAGCGGGAGGGGGCTACAATGAGCAGTTCTTC.